The 28 T cell receptor beta chains below all came from one sample that was sequenced in a study of identical twins. TCRdb fed the 5' RACE reads into MiXCR, producing one record per CDR3 protein. The sample records 200,000 to 250,000 distinct CDR3 sequences, 6.5% being singletons. The sample was also reused in another study, on T cells expressing NK-cell markers.

Material: CD8+ T cells sorted from blood. These receptors were collected from a woman aged 18-30 years in good health.

In its sample, this clonotype was seen many times. This rearrangement joins TRBV7-9 to TRBJ1-1; D may be TRBD1 (5 bases). V was shortened by 5 bases and J by 2 bases, with 15 bases between the two germline ends. CDR1 is SEHNR and CDR2 is FQNEAQ in the germline V gene (reference sequence). The length of the CDR3 is 15 residues. CDR3 bases: TGTGCCAGCAGCAAACCCCAGGGAGCTAACACTGAAGCTTTCTTT. Its translation is CASSKPQGANTEAFF. The full variable domain, in which reference TRBV7-9 and TRBJ1-1 provide the parts outside the CDR3, is DTGVSQNPRHKITKRGQNVTFRCDPISEHNRLYWYRQTLGQGPEFLTYFQNEAQLEKSRLLSDRFSAERPKGSFSTLEIQRTEQGDSAMYLCASSKPQGANTEAFFGQGTRLTVV.

This clonotype was recorded many times. The chain joins TRBV10-2 to TRBJ2-5; D perhaps matches TRBD2 (6 bases). Trimming pared 5 bases from V and 5 bases from J, leaving 15 bases between. CDR1 WSHSY and CDR2 SAAADI come from the germline V gene. The CDR3 consists of 14 residues. This CDR3 is CASSRGAGMETQYF. The CDR3 DNA reads TGCGCCAGCAGTAGAGGAGCGGGCATGGAGACCCAGTACTTC.

This clonotype was detected only a few times. The CDR3, as DNA: TGTGCCAGCAGCTCACCGACTAGCGGGAACACCGGGGAGCTGTTTTTT. This encodes CASSSPTSGNTGELFF. This chain joins TRBV7-8 and TRBJ2-2, with TRBD2 matching 9 bases. This CDR3 has 16 amino acids. Per the germline V gene, CDR1 is SGHVS and CDR2 is FQNEAQ. The V gene end was trimmed by 4 bases and the J gene end by 1 base; junction bases not matched to a gene: 4.

This clonotype showed up just a few times. The rearrangement uses TRBV12-3 or TRBV12-4 and TRBJ2-2; D is perhaps TRBD1 or TRBD2 (5 bases each). Trimming left V 6 bases short and J 9 bases short, with 17 bases between. The length of the CDR3 is 14 residues. The CDR3 reads CASSTGPQDRELFF. CDR3 in DNA: TGTGCCAGCAGCACGGGACCCCAGGACCGGGAGCTGTTTTTT.

This clonotype was seen a few times. This chain links TRBV27 with TRBJ2-7; the D gene could be TRBD1 or TRBD2 (5 bases each). Trimming shortened V by 4 bases and J by 0 bases, and 19 bases separated the two germline ends. CDR3 length: 17 amino acids. CDR1 is MNHEY, CDR2 SMNVEV, per germline (reference sequence). The CDR3 bases are TGTGCCAGCAGTTCCGTGAACCGGGACGGAAGCTCCTACGAGCAGTACTTC. It encodes CASSSVNRDGSSYEQYF.

In DNA form, the CDR3 reads TGTGCCAGCTCCGGGGGGGGCAGATACACTGAAGCTTTCTTT. Translated, it gives CASSGGGRYTEAFF. The V gene is TRBV6-1, the J gene TRBJ1-1; a weak D match, TRBD1 (6 bases). The germline V and J ends were trimmed by 8 bases and 3 bases, with 16 bases remaining between them. The CDR3 length is 14 residues. Germline CDR1 and CDR2: MNHNS and SASEGT.

This clonotype was counted a few times. V and J are TRBV11-1 and TRBJ2-7; possible D gene TRBD2, 7 bases. Germline assignment: CDR1 SGHAT and CDR2 FQDESV (reference sequence). V shed 8 bases and J shed 1 base, with 27 bases lying between them. CDR3 length equals 18 residues. CDR3 bases: TGTGCCAGCTCCCGACAGGATCTCGGGGGAGGGCCATCCTACGAGCAGTACTTC. Amino acid sequence: CASSRQDLGGGPSYEQYF.

This chain uses TRBV27 with TRBJ2-7; D possibly corresponds to TRBD2 (6 bases). Per germline, CDR1 MNHEY and CDR2 SMNVEV (reference sequence). This CDR3 spans 15 amino acids. V lost 1 base to trimming and J lost 2 bases, with 12 bases between them. Here the CDR3 reads CASSLWSGSTYEQYF. In nucleotides, the CDR3 is TGTGCCAGCAGTTTATGGAGCGGGTCTACCTACGAGCAGTACTTC.

In this sample, this clonotype turned up many times. J is TRBJ2-1 and V is TRBV5-6, with 10 bases aligning to TRBD2. J was trimmed by 7 bases and V by 2 bases; bases with no gene match: 6. This CDR3 is built from 15 residues. Germline V gene data show CDR1 as SGHDT and CDR2 as YYEEEE. The CDR3, as DNA: TGTGCCAGCAGCTTTGGACTAGCGGCATCAAATGAGCAGTTCTTC. Amino acid sequence: CASSFGLAASNEQFF.

At least ten counts were recorded for this clonotype. The chain links TRBV29-1 to TRBJ2-7, with D unresolved. V was cut by 4 bases and J by 4 bases, with 17 bases left in between. The CDR3 contains 14 residues. The germline gives CDR1 SQVTM, CDR2 ANQGSEA. The CDR3 nucleotides are TGCAGCGTTGTGGATCCCTTGTTCGGGTACGAGCAGTACTTC. Protein: CSVVDPLFGYEQYF.

In regard to this clonotype: A single base separates this from a much larger clone, so it may be a read error. The chain carries TRBV12-3 or TRBV12-4 and TRBJ1-2; D uncertain. The CDR3 runs 14 residues. The germline V and J ends were trimmed by 3 bases and 6 bases, with 14 bases remaining between them. The CDR3 reads CASSFVTLLDGYTF. CDR3 nucleotide sequence: TGTGCCAGCAGTTTTGTGACCTTGCTTGATGGCTACACCTTC.

The CDR3 spells CASSLTKFLETEQFF. In nucleotides, the CDR3 is TGTGCCAGCAGCTTGACAAAGTTTCTAGAAACTGAGCAGTTCTTC. This chain links TRBV7-2 with TRBJ2-1, with unresolved D. The CDR3 covers 15 residues. V shed 3 bases and J shed 9 bases, with 18 bases lying between them. Looked up from germline, CDR1 is SGHTA and CDR2 is FQGNSA.

The V and J genes are TRBV7-9 and TRBJ1-5, with 7 bases identical to TRBD1. CDR1 and CDR2 from the germline V gene are SEHNR and FQNEAQ (reference sequence). J gave up 3 bases and V 1 base, and 3 bases lay outside the gene matches. The CDR3 covers 15 residues. CDR3 in amino acids: CASSLGRGINQPQHF. DNA for the CDR3: TGTGCCAGCAGCTTAGGCAGGGGGATCAATCAGCCCCAGCATTTT.

This clonotype was seen more than once but under ten times. This rearrangement joins TRBV7-9 to TRBJ2-7, with D perhaps assigned TRBD1 or TRBD2 (6 bases each). This CDR3 has 12 amino acids. Trimming shortened V by 4 bases and J by 7 bases, and 11 bases separated the two germline ends. The germline V gene has CDR1 SEHNR and CDR2 FQNEAQ (reference sequence). CDR3 sequence reads: CASSSTGREQYF. CDR3 DNA: TGTGCCAGCAGCTCCACAGGGAGGGAGCAGTACTTC.

This clonotype was observed a handful of times. V and J are TRBV9 and TRBJ2-4, with TRBD2 matching over 10 bases. Trimming at V came to 4 bases and at J to 8 bases, leaving 9 bases not matched to a gene. The CDR3 totals 15 residues. Germline loops: CDR1 SGDLS, CDR2 YYNGEE. For the CDR3, the DNA is TGTGCCAGCAGCCCCAGCGGGAGGGCCGGGGACATTCAGTACTTC. Protein sequence: CASSPSGRAGDIQYF.

This clonotype has a handful of counts. The chain employs TRBV7-6 and TRBJ2-2; D ambiguous. The germline CDR1 and CDR2 sequences are SGHVS and FNYEAQ. This CDR3 spans 13 amino acids. V gave up 0 bases and J gave up 5 bases, with 4 bases separating them. The CDR3 DNA follows: TGTGCCAGCAGCTTAGCGGATACCGGGGAGCTGTTTTTT. It specifies CASSLADTGELFF.

The rearrangement links TRBV12-3 or TRBV12-4 to TRBJ1-1; D remains unclear. Deletions cut 3 bases from V and 0 bases from J, with 8 bases between. CDR3 length equals 14 residues. CDR3 DNA sequence: TGTGCCAGCAGTTTTAATCTGGTGAACACTGAAGCTTTCTTT. The encoded protein is CASSFNLVNTEAFF.

In this sample, this clonotype turned up many times. This rearrangement joins TRBV12-3 or TRBV12-4 to TRBJ2-7; D unresolved. V lost 5 bases and J 2 bases, leaving 7 bases between the germline ends. This CDR3 region has 12 residues. The chain's CDR3 is CASSSSTYEQYF. CDR3 in DNA: TGTGCCAGCAGTAGTTCTACCTACGAGCAGTACTTC.

This clonotype was picked up a small number of times. This chain uses TRBV2 with TRBJ1-5; weak D call: TRBD1 (5 bases). This CDR3 contains 14 residues. V lost 4 bases, J lost 5 bases, and 12 bases lay in between. Germline loops: CDR1 SNHLY, CDR2 FYNNEI. The chain's CDR3 is CASSVWTSDQPQHF. The CDR3 DNA sequence: TGTGCCAGCAGTGTATGGACATCGGATCAGCCCCAGCATTTT.

J is TRBJ2-1 and V is TRBV2; D remains unclear. Trimming stripped 4 bases from V and 2 bases from J, with 3 bases between. Per the germline V gene, CDR1 is SNHLY and CDR2 is FYNNEI. CDR3 size: 12 residues. CDR3 bases: TGTGCCAGCAGTGCTGCCTACAATGAGCAGTTCTTC. It yields the protein CASSAAYNEQFF.

This clonotype has at least ten counts. The chain carries TRBV7-2 and TRBJ2-1, with 7 bases fitting TRBD1. Germline-derived CDR1 and CDR2 are SGHTA and FQGNSA. Trimming removed 5 bases from V and 3 bases from J; junction bases left unmatched: 7. This CDR3 is built from 15 residues. CDR3 sequence: CASSTRQGVYNEQFF. Here the CDR3 DNA reads TGTGCCAGCAGCACCCGACAGGGAGTCTACAATGAGCAGTTCTTC. The variable domain in full, completed from reference TRBV7-2 and TRBJ2-1, reads GAGVSQSPSNKVTEKGKDVELRCDPISGHTALYWYRQSLGQGLEFLIYFQGNSAPDKSGLPSDRFSAERTGGSVSTLTIQRTQQEDSAVYLCASSTRQGVYNEQFFGPGTRLTVL.

This clonotype was seen a handful of times. The V and J genes are TRBV4-1 and TRBJ2-1, with 9 bases aligning to TRBD2. CDR1 is MGHRA, CDR2 YSYEKL, per germline. This CDR3 has 16 amino acids. J gave up 7 bases and V 1 base, and 8 bases lay outside the gene matches. CDR3 DNA: TGCGCCAGCAGCCAAGGGGGTAGCGGGAGAATTAATGAGCAGTTCTTC. Residues: CASSQGGSGRINEQFF.

This clonotype has a handful of counts. The chain employs TRBV14 and TRBJ2-1; either TRBD1 or TRBD2 may fit D (5 bases each). The CDR3 extends over 15 amino acids. V dropped 0 bases and J dropped 8 bases, with 14 bases sitting between them. Looked up from germline, CDR1 is SGHDN and CDR2 is FVKESK. For the CDR3, the DNA is TGTGCCAGCAGCCAAGATCGTGGGGGAACCCATGAGCAGTTCTTC. Translation: CASSQDRGGTHEQFF.

The V call is TRBV6-2 or TRBV6-3, the J call TRBJ1-5; D not certain. The CDR3 contains 15 residues. V was pared by 0 bases and J by 0 bases, with 6 bases between. CDR1 is MNHEY, CDR2 SVGEGT, per germline. In DNA form, the CDR3 reads TGTGCCAGCAGTTACTCGTGGGATAGCAATCAGCCCCAGCATTTT. It codes for CASSYSWDSNQPQHF.

Comment on this clonotype: Germline is not matched at one junction end, which may reflect a read error. This sequence joins TRBV18 and TRBJ2-7; 8 positions agree with TRBD1. Germline lookup yields CDR1 KGHSH and CDR2 LQKENI. The CDR3 sequence is 19 residues long. The CDR3 coding sequence is TGTCCCAGCTCGCACACTCCACAGGGGGAAGGCTTCAGCTCCTACGAGCAGTACTTC. This translates into CPSSHTPQGEGFSSYEQYF.

This chain links TRBV13 with TRBJ2-4; TRBD1 aligns across 10 bases. CDR3 length: 11 residues. Per the germline V gene, CDR1 is PRHDT and CDR2 is FYEKMQ (reference sequence). After removal of 5 bases from V and 13 bases from J, the junction contained 2 bases not matched to a gene. The CDR3 region is CASSRGQGQYF. The CDR3 DNA is TGTGCCAGCAGCCGGGGACAGGGGCAGTACTTC.

Here the CDR3 DNA reads TGTGCCAGCAGCCGAAGCGGGACTAGCGGGAGGCATTCCAATGAGCAGTTCTTC. Residues: CASSRSGTSGRHSNEQFF. The V and J genes are TRBV4-2 and TRBJ2-1, with 15 bases that match TRBD2. The germline V gene has CDR1 LGHNA and CDR2 YNFKEQ. V dropped 4 bases and J dropped 6; count of bases not matched to a gene: 10. This CDR3 comprises 18 residues.

This clonotype has a handful of counts. This sequence joins TRBV11-2 and TRBJ2-7; D call uncertain. The ends were cut back, 0 bases at V and 2 bases at J, with 8 bases in the middle. CDR1 and CDR2 (germline): SGHAT, FQNNGV. The CDR3 loop spans 14 amino acids. CDR3 protein: CASSLDTVAYEQYF. Here the CDR3 DNA reads TGTGCCAGCAGCTTAGATACAGTCGCCTACGAGCAGTACTTC.